The rows below give T cell receptor beta chains drawn from one sample of a study of blood T cell repertoires in COVID-19. Data came from immunoSEQ multiplex PCR; TCRdb stores just in-frame clones and leaves some out. Here the sample spans some 65,000 clones, about 86% being singletons. Sequenced sample: peripheral blood. The origin of the receptors is an elderly woman with active COVID-19. CDR3s include the opening cysteine and the closing phenylalanine or tryptophan. D genes are given only for firm matches. Clone size is shown for a subset of rows, as once, few, many or a class of expanded clone.

v_gene	j_gene	d_gene	abundance	CDR3aa	CDR3nt
TRBV6-1	TRBJ2-3	NA	NA	CASSEAADTQYF	TGTGCCAGCAGTGAAGCCGCGGATACGCAGTATTTT
TRBV18	TRBJ2-4	NA	NA	CASSPPGQLAKNIQYF	TGTGCCAGCTCACCACCGGGACAACTAGCCAAAAACATTCAGTACTTC
TRBV4-3	TRBJ2-3	TRBD2	NA	CASSPLLGLAGTDTQYF	TGCGCCAGCAGCCCTCTTCTCGGACTAGCGGGCACAGATACGCAGTATTTT
TRBV6-6	TRBJ1-1	NA	NA	CASSYGRERRNTEAFF	TGTGCCAGCAGTTATGGAAGGGAGAGGCGGAACACTGAAGCTTTCTTT
TRBV27	TRBJ1-5	NA	NA	CASSSYSNQPQHF	TGTGCCAGCAGTTCTTATAGCAATCAGCCCCAGCATTTT
TRBV24-1	TRBJ1-5	TRBD1	NA	CATSSDRGSGQPQHF	TGTGCCACCAGTTCGGACAGGGGATCGGGGCAGCCCCAGCATTTT
TRBV5-1	TRBJ2-1	NA	NA	CASSPGELYNEQFF	TGCGCCAGCAGCCCGGGGGAGCTCTACAATGAGCAGTTCTTC
TRBV13	TRBJ1-6	NA	once	CASSLGGATTNSPLHF	TGTGCCAGCAGCTTAGGGGGGGCTACTACGAATTCACCCCTCCACTTT
TRBV5-1	TRBJ2-1	NA	NA	CASSSIGHSYNEQFF	TGCGCCAGCAGCTCAATTGGGCACTCCTACAATGAGCAGTTCTTC
TRBV7-9	TRBJ2-7	TRBD1	NA	CASSWGQKGHYEQYF	TGTGCCAGCAGCTGGGGACAGAAAGGGCACTACGAGCAGTACTTC
TRBV11-2	TRBJ1-6	NA	NA	CASSLRRELIYNSPLHF	TGTGCCAGCAGCTTAAGGAGAGAGTTGATCTATAATTCACCCCTCCACTTT
TRBV9	TRBJ2-1	TRBD2	NA	CASSSSRGGSYNEQFF	TGTGCCAGCAGTTCCTCCCGGGGGGGCTCCTACAATGAGCAGTTCTTC
TRBV28	TRBJ2-5	NA	NA	CASSLWGRETQYF	TGTGCCAGCAGTTTATGGGGGCGGGAGACCCAGTACTTC
TRBV7-9	TRBJ1-1	TRBD1	NA	CASSLAQTGFEAFF	TGTGCCAGCAGCTTAGCTCAGACAGGGTTTGAAGCTTTCTTT
TRBV19	TRBJ2-7	NA	NA	CASRSTGTRSYEQYF	TGTGCCAGTAGATCGACAGGAACTCGCTCCTACGAGCAGTACTTC
TRBV4-1	TRBJ1-4	TRBD1	NA	CASSQRQGTNEKLFF	TGCGCCAGCAGCCAAAGACAGGGAACTAATGAAAAACTGTTTTTT
TRBV15	TRBJ2-5	NA	NA	CATSRSEETQYF	TGTGCCACCAGCAGATCCGAAGAGACCCAGTACTTC
TRBV7-2	TRBJ1-5	NA	NA	CASSSRAGQPQHF	TGTGCCAGCAGCTCCAGAGCAGGGCAGCCCCAGCATTTT
TRBV5-1	TRBJ2-5	TRBD2	NA	CASSRGLAGQETQYF	TGCGCCAGCAGCCGCGGACTAGCGGGACAAGAGACCCAGTACTTC
TRBV5-1	TRBJ2-7	NA	once	CASSPTGQASYEQYF	TGCGCCAGCAGCCCGACTGGACAAGCCTCCTACGAGCAGTACTTC
TRBV2	TRBJ1-6	NA	NA	CASSEARVNSPLHF	TGTGCCAGCAGTGAAGCCAGGGTTAATTCACCCCTCCACTTT
TRBV9	TRBJ2-5	NA	NA	CASSVGGEPETQYF	TGTGCCAGCAGCGTAGGCGGCGAGCCGGAGACCCAGTACTTC
TRBV4-1	TRBJ2-3	TRBD2	NA	CASSQRGGGSSTDTQYF	TGCGCCAGCAGCCAGCGCGGGGGGGGTTCTAGCACAGATACGCAGTATTTT
TRBV5-1	TRBJ2-3	NA	NA	CASSFDRDTQYF	TGCGCCAGCAGCTTTGACAGGGATACGCAGTATTTT
TRBV6-5	TRBJ1-5	NA	NA	CASSSLGDSNQPQHF	TGTGCCAGCAGTTCCCTAGGGGATAGCAATCAGCCCCAGCATTTT
TRBV10-3	TRBJ1-4	TRBD1	NA	CAIGTGNEKLFF	TGTGCCATCGGGACAGGGAACGAAAAACTGTTTTTT
TRBV2	TRBJ2-3	TRBD2	NA	CASSGSGGAGTDTQYF	TGTGCCAGCAGTGGTAGCGGGGGGGCAGGCACAGATACGCAGTATTTT
TRBV30	TRBJ2-7	NA	NA	CAWSRLSTYEQYF	TGTGCCTGGAGCAGGTTATCAACCTACGAGCAGTACTTC
TRBV7-2	TRBJ2-2	NA	NA	CASSLAPAGNTGELFF	TGTGCCAGCAGCTTAGCGCCAGCGGGGAACACCGGGGAGCTGTTTTTT
TRBV7-6	TRBJ2-1	TRBD2	NA	CASSSSSGARPNEQFF	TGTGCCAGCAGCTCTTCTAGCGGGGCCCGCCCCAATGAGCAGTTCTTC
TRBV27	TRBJ2-3	NA	NA	CASSPSHRGGPHF	TGTGCCAGCAGCCCTAGCCACAGGGGGGGCCCACATTTT
TRBV19	TRBJ1-6	TRBD1	NA	CASTPTGEGDNSPLHF	TGTGCCAGTACCCCGACAGGGGAGGGGGATAATTCACCCCTCCACTTT
TRBV5-6	TRBJ1-2	NA	NA	CASSLGRQVSYGYTF	TGTGCCAGCAGCTTGGGCCGACAGGTGTCCTATGGCTACACCTTC
TRBV4-3	TRBJ1-3	NA	few	CASSQVGTPGNTIYF	TGCGCCAGCAGCCAAGTGGGCACGCCTGGAAACACCATATATTTT